Shown below are 26 T cell receptor beta chains from a single sample sequenced in a study of blood T cells in healthy people across ages. Then a second PCR, running about 6 to 12 cycles, was carried out with a sample-barcoded 5' primer and a J-beta primer mix. TCRdb processed the 5' RACE reads anew with MiXCR; each CDR3 protein has one entry. Of approximately 940,000 distinct CDR3 sequences in the sample, roughly 48% are singletons; the top ten hold over 10%. Sequencing was carried out using blood. These receptors all come from a man aged 25-45 years in good health.

The rearrangement uses TRBV25-1 and TRBJ1-5; unclear D gene. V was trimmed by 3 bases and J by 0 bases, leaving 6 bases between them. Germline CDR1 MGHDK, CDR2 SYGVNS. This CDR3 is 14 amino acids long. This CDR3 is CASSDGYSNQPQHF. As DNA, the CDR3 is TGTGCCAGCAGTGATGGATATAGCAATCAGCCCCAGCATTTT.

Of note for this clonotype: A read error is possible here, since a much larger clone lies one base away. J is TRBJ2-1 and V is TRBV7-8; perhaps TRBD1 as D (5 bases). There are 14 residues in the CDR3. Trimming took off 1 base at V and 13 bases at J, with 17 bases between the two ends. Germline values: CDR1 SGHVS, CDR2 FQNEAQ. The CDR3, as DNA: TGTGCCAGCAGCTTAGTCACAGGCCACCAGCCCCAGTTCTTC. Translated, it gives CASSLVTGHQPQFF.

Ten or more counts support this clonotype. The CDR3 loop is CASSRNGGPNSPLHF. As DNA, the CDR3 is TGTGCCAGCAGCCGAAACGGGGGGCCCAATTCACCCCTCCACTTT. The genes are TRBV7-3 and TRBJ1-6, with a weak D call TRBD1 (6 bases). This CDR3 comprises 15 residues. Germline V lookup: CDR1 SGHTA, CDR2 FQGTGA. Between the trimmed V and J ends, which lost 5 bases and 7 bases, there was a span of 15 bases.

This chain joins TRBV7-8 and TRBJ2-7; either TRBD1 or TRBD2 may fit D (6 bases each). The V end was cut by 1 base, the J end by 2 bases, with 12 bases between. The CDR3 loop spans 15 amino acids. CDR1 is SGHVS, CDR2 FQNEAQ, per germline. CDR3 loop: CASSLGGGLTYEQYF. The CDR3 DNA follows: TGTGCCAGCAGCTTAGGAGGGGGACTTACCTACGAGCAGTACTTC.

The chain carries TRBV7-2 and TRBJ1-2; the D gene is possibly TRBD1 (6 bases). Germline V CDR1 and CDR2: SGHTA, FQGNSA. V dropped 2 bases and J dropped 4 bases, with 11 bases sitting between them. CDR3 size: 14 residues. CDR3 bases: TGTGCCAGCAGCTTAATTGGGGGGCCCTATGGCTACACCTTC. Amino acids: CASSLIGGPYGYTF. Combining the CDR3 with reference TRBV7-2 and TRBJ1-2 gives the whole variable domain GAGVSQSPSNKVTEKGKDVELRCDPISGHTALYWYRQSLGQGLEFLIYFQGNSAPDKSGLPSDRFSAERTGGSVSTLTIQRTQQEDSAVYLCASSLIGGPYGYTFGSGTRLTVV.

The rearrangement links TRBV6-2 or TRBV6-3 to TRBJ2-3, with D hard to call. CDR3 length: 13 residues. From germline, CDR1 is MNHEY and CDR2 SVGEGT. Between the trimmed V and J ends, which lost 6 bases and 0 bases, there was a span of 7 bases. In DNA form, the CDR3 reads TGTGCCAGCAGAGAGATAAGCACAGATACGCAGTATTTT. Translating gives CASREISTDTQYF.

The chain carries TRBV4-1 and TRBJ1-1; D is unresolved. This CDR3 region has 14 residues. Germline V gene sequence: CDR1 MGHRA, CDR2 YSYEKL. Between the trimmed V and J ends, which lost 0 bases and 2 bases, there was a span of 7 bases. The CDR3, as DNA: TGCGCCAGCAGCCAAGATCCCCCCAACACTGAAGCTTTCTTT. It is translated as CASSQDPPNTEAFF.

This clonotype was counted a few times. The CDR3 protein is CASSSGLVVDEQFF. The CDR3 DNA is TGTGCCAGCAGCTCCGGACTAGTGGTCGATGAGCAGTTCTTC. The chain is built from TRBV7-2 and TRBJ2-1; 7 positions match TRBD2. Germline CDR1 reads SGHTA; CDR2 reads FQGNSA. This CDR3 contains 14 residues. Losses at the gene ends were 4 bases for V and 8 bases for J; bases not matched to a gene: 8.

The chain links TRBV6-5 to TRBJ1-1; no clear D. This CDR3 is built from 15 residues. V was pared by 4 bases and J by 4 bases, with 16 bases between. Germline V gene data show CDR1 as MNHEY and CDR2 as SVGAGI. This CDR3 is CASSLRPYTGTEAFF. CDR3 nucleotides: TGTGCCAGCAGTTTACGTCCTTATACTGGCACTGAAGCTTTCTTT.

The chain carries TRBV7-3 and TRBJ1-1, with unresolved D. CDR1 is SGHTA, CDR2 FQGTGA, per germline. V gave up 5 bases and J gave up 1 base, with 11 bases separating them. This CDR3 has 14 residues. The DNA of the CDR3 is TGTGCCAGCAGCCTCCAAGCCTCGAACACTGAAGCTTTCTTT. This gives the protein CASSLQASNTEAFF.

This clonotype has ten or more counts. This chain uses TRBV29-1 with TRBJ2-3, with D uncertain. Germline V gene data show CDR1 as SQVTM and CDR2 as ANQGSEA. The CDR3 sequence is 11 residues long. Trimming took 4 bases from V and 1 from J, leaving 3 bases between them. The CDR3 sequence: CSVGGTDTQYF. The CDR3 coding sequence is TGCAGCGTTGGGGGCACAGATACGCAGTATTTT.

V usage is TRBV10-3 and J usage is TRBJ2-5; 11 bases line up with TRBD2. Trimming at V came to 3 bases and at J to 2 bases, leaving 8 bases not matched to a gene. There are 17 residues in the CDR3. Looked up from germline, CDR1 is ENHRY and CDR2 is SYGVKD. CDR3 in DNA: TGTGCCATCAGTGATCCCCCTTTAGCGGGGGGGCAAGAGACCCAGTACTTC. It specifies CAISDPPLAGGQETQYF.

In its sample, this clonotype was seen a few times. This rearrangement joins TRBV9 to TRBJ2-3, with D possibly TRBD2 on 6 matching bases. V lost 1 base to trimming and J lost 5 bases, with 14 bases between them. The germline CDR1 and CDR2 sequences are SGDLS and YYNGEE. The CDR3 runs to 15 residues. The CDR3 here is CASSVSPGERDTQYF. The CDR3 region has the DNA TGTGCCAGCAGCGTATCCCCGGGGGAAAGAGATACGCAGTATTTT. Drawing the rest from reference TRBV9 and TRBJ2-3, the complete variable domain is DSGVTQTPKHLITATGQRVTLRCSPRSGDLSVYWYQQSLDQGLQFLIQYYNGEERAKGNILERFSAQQFPDLHSELNLSSLELGDSALYFCASSVSPGERDTQYFGPGTRLTVL.

The chain links TRBV12-3 or TRBV12-4 to TRBJ2-5; D not resolved. The V end was cut by 2 bases, the J end by 2 bases, with 9 bases between. There are 14 residues in the CDR3. CDR3 residues: CASSLNSPQETQYF. As DNA, the CDR3 is TGTGCCAGCAGTTTAAACAGCCCTCAAGAGACCCAGTACTTC.

This sequence joins TRBV6-2 or TRBV6-3 and TRBJ2-7, with D possibly being TRBD1 (6 bases). This CDR3 is built from 14 residues. CDR1 is MNHEY, CDR2 SVGEGT, per germline. The V end lost 2 bases, the J end lost 3 bases, and 11 bases lay between the germline ends. This CDR3 reads CASSYRDNNYEQYF. The CDR3 DNA follows: TGTGCCAGCAGTTACAGGGACAATAACTACGAGCAGTACTTC.

A note on this clonotype: Its ends do not fully match the called genes, so a read error is possible. This chain links TRBV12-3 or TRBV12-4 with TRBJ2-2, with D perhaps TRBD2 (5 bases). The CDR3 runs to 13 residues. Here the CDR3 DNA reads TGTGCCAGCAGTGTAGCGCTTACCGGGGAGCTGTTTTTT. This gives the protein CASSVALTGELFF.

The chain links TRBV24-1 to TRBJ2-3; 8 bases line up with TRBD1. Trimming at V came to 5 bases and at J to 0 bases, leaving 3 bases not matched to a gene. The V gene's germline CDR1 is KGHDR and CDR2 SFDVKD. The CDR3 extends over 15 amino acids. The CDR3 loop reads CATSGDRTSTDTQYF. The CDR3 region has the DNA TGTGCCACCAGTGGGGACAGGACCAGCACAGATACGCAGTATTTT.

The V and J genes are TRBV6-2 or TRBV6-3 and TRBJ2-5; 8 bases line up with TRBD2. Germline loops: CDR1 MNHEY, CDR2 SVGEGT. Losses at the gene ends were 6 bases for V and 5 bases for J; bases not matched to a gene: 5. The CDR3 totals 13 residues. CDR3 in DNA: TGTGCCAGCAGGAAAACTAGCGGCGAGACCCAGTACTTC. Amino acid sequence: CASRKTSGETQYF.

V and J are TRBV29-1 and TRBJ2-7; TRBD1 aligns across 9 bases. Germline CDR1 SQVTM, CDR2 ANQGSEA. The V gene end was trimmed by 6 bases and the J gene end by 6 bases; junction bases not matched to a gene: 15. The CDR3 consists of 15 residues. CDR3: CSVLHRGRSTSEQYF. The CDR3 DNA follows: TGCAGCGTCCTCCACAGGGGGCGATCGACTTCCGAGCAGTACTTC.

The chain uses TRBV20-1 and TRBJ2-7; weak D call: TRBD1 (6 bases). V lost 0 bases and J lost 6, with 9 bases in between. The CDR3 is made up of 12 amino acids. Looked up from germline, CDR1 is DFQATT and CDR2 is SNEGSKA (reference sequence). This CDR3 reads CSAREVGGEQYF. The CDR3, as DNA: TGCAGTGCTAGAGAGGTAGGGGGCGAGCAGTACTTC.

This chain joins TRBV20-1 and TRBJ2-1; D may be TRBD2 (6 bases). Germline assignment: CDR1 DFQATT and CDR2 SNEGSKA (reference sequence). This CDR3 has 16 residues. Trimming took off 0 bases at V and 3 bases at J, with 15 bases between the two ends. CDR3 protein: CSARDMRGGHYNEQFF. For the CDR3, the DNA is TGCAGTGCTAGAGATATGCGGGGCGGTCACTACAATGAGCAGTTCTTC.

The rearrangement links TRBV2 to TRBJ1-1, with D perhaps TRBD1 (6 bases). In germline, CDR1 is SNHLY, CDR2 FYNNEI. Trimming shortened V by 8 bases and J by 0 bases, and 19 bases separated the two germline ends. The CDR3 runs 16 residues. The CDR3 loop reads CASRPRGQNLNTEAFF. In nucleotides, the CDR3 is TGTGCCAGCCGTCCCAGGGGCCAAAATCTGAACACTGAAGCTTTCTTT.

V gene TRBV28 combines with J gene TRBJ2-7; 7 bases match TRBD1. Germline V gene sequence: CDR1 MDHEN, CDR2 SYDVKM. The trim removed 6 bases at V and 3 bases at J, leaving 11 bases unmatched. This CDR3 region has 15 residues. CDR3 sequence reads: CASRAASQGDYEQYF. The CDR3 region has the DNA TGTGCCAGCAGGGCAGCCTCGCAGGGGGACTACGAGCAGTACTTC.

This clonotype was seen more than once but under ten times. CDR3 DNA: TGTGCCAGCAGCTTTCCGGTGTCGGGGCAATTGAGGGAAAAACTGTTTTTT. Its protein product is CASSFPVSGQLREKLFF. The chain recombines TRBV7-9 with TRBJ1-4; tentative D call: TRBD1 (5 bases). V lost 3 bases to trimming and J lost 8 bases, with 22 bases between them. Germline values: CDR1 SEHNR, CDR2 FQNEAQ (reference sequence). The CDR3 totals 17 residues.

A few counts support this clonotype. The chain employs TRBV7-8 and TRBJ2-1; 10 nucleotides align to TRBD2. Looked up from germline, CDR1 is SGHVS and CDR2 is FQNEAQ. J lost 1 base, V lost 0 bases, and 6 bases had no gene match. The CDR3 consists of 18 residues. CDR3 in amino acids: CASSLAGGLAPSYNEQFF. The CDR3 nucleotides are TGTGCCAGCAGCTTAGCCGGGGGACTAGCGCCTTCCTACAATGAGCAGTTCTTC.

This clonotype was observed a single time. The chain recombines TRBV5-1 with TRBJ1-4; tentatively, D is TRBD1 (6 bases). Trimming took 4 bases from V and 6 from J, leaving 16 bases between them. The germline CDR1 and CDR2 sequences are SGHRS and YFSETQ. The CDR3 covers 15 residues. CDR3 sequence: CASSAGGADYEKLFF. The CDR3 DNA follows: TGCGCCAGCAGCGCTGGGGGGGCGGATTATGAAAAACTGTTTTTT.